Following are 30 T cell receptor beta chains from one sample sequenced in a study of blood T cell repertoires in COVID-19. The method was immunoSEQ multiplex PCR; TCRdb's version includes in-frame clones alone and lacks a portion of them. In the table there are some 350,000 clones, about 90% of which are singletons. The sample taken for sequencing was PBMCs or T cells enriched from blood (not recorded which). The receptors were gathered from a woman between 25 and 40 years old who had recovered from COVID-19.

The CDR3, as DNA: TGTGCCAGCAGCCCCAGTGGGTGGGCTGATTCACCCCTCCACTTT. It encodes CASSPSGWADSPLHF. The rearrangement links TRBV5-4 to TRBJ1-6; no reliable D call. The V gene's germline CDR1 is SGHNT and CDR2 YYREEE (reference sequence). The CDR3 runs to 15 residues. Deletions cut 4 bases from V and 8 bases from J, with 16 bases between.

The CDR3 DNA is TGTGCCACCCAGAGCCTCGGGACAGGAATGAACACTGAAGCTTTCTTT. Protein product: CATQSLGTGMNTEAFF. The rearrangement joins TRBV10-3 to TRBJ1-1; 8 bases line up with TRBD1. CDR3 length: 16 residues. CDR1 is ENHRY and CDR2 is SYGVKD in the germline V gene. The V segment lost 10 bases and the J segment 0 bases; nucleotides outside the gene matches: 13.

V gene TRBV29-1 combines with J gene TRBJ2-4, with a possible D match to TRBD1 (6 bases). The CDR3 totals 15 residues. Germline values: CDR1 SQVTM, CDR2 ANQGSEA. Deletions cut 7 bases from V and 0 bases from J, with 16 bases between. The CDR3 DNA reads TGCAGCGCCGGCTTACAGGGACGAGCCAAAAACATTCAGTACTTC. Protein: CSAGLQGRAKNIQYF.

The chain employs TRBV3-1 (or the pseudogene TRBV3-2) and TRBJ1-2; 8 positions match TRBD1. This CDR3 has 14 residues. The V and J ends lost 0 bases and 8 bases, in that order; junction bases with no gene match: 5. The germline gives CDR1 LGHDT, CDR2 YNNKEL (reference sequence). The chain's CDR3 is CASSQDPTGGGYTF. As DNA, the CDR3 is TGTGCCAGCAGCCAAGATCCAACAGGGGGAGGCTACACCTTC.

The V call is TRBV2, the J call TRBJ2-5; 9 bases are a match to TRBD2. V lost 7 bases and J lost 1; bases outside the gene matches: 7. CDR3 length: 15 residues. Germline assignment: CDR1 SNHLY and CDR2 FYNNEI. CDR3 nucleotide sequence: TGTGCCAGCACCGGGCGGGGGGGCGTCCAAGAGACCCAGTACTTC. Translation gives CASTGRGGVQETQYF.

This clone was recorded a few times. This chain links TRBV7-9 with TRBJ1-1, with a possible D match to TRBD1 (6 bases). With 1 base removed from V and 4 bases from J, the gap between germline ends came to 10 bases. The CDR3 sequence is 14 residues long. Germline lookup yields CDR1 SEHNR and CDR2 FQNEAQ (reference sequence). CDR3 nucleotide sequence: TGTGCCAGCAGCTTAGGTGGCAGGGGCACTGAAGCTTTCTTT. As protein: CASSLGGRGTEAFF.

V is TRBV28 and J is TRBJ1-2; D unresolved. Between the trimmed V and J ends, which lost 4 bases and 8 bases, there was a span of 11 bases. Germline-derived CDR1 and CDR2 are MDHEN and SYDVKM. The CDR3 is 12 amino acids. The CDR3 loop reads CASSSVAGGYTF. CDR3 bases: TGTGCCAGCAGTTCCGTCGCTGGCGGCTACACCTTC.

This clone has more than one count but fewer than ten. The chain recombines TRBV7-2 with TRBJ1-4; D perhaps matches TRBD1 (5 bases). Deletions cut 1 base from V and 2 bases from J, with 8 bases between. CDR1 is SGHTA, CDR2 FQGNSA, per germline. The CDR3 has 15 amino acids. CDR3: CASSLVGDTNEKLFF. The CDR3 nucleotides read TGTGCCAGCAGCTTAGTAGGGGATACTAATGAAAAACTGTTTTTT.

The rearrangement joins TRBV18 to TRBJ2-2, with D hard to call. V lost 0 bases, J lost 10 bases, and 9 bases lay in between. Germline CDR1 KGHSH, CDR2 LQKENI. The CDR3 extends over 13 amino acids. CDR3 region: CASSPPSAAELFF. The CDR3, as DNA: TGTGCCAGCTCACCACCGAGCGCCGCGGAGCTGTTTTTT.

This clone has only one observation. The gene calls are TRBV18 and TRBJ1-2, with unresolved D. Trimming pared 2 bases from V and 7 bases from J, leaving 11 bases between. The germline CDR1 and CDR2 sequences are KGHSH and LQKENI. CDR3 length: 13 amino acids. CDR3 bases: TGTGCCAGCTCACCAAGGGAGAGGGTTGGCTACACCTTC. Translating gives CASSPRERVGYTF.

CDR3 DNA: TGTGCCAGCAGCTTAGATACGCCGGGTGGAGGTTCACCCCTCCACTTT. It codes for CASSLDTPGGGSPLHF. V and J are TRBV11-2 and TRBJ1-6; D remains unclear. The germline V gene has CDR1 SGHAT and CDR2 FQNNGV. The ends were cut back, 0 bases at V and 9 bases at J, with 15 bases in the middle. The CDR3 consists of 16 residues.

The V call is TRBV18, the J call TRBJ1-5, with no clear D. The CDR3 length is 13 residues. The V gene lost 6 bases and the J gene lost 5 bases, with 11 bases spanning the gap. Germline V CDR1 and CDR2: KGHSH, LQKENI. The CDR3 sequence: CASSLDYDQPQHF. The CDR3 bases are TGTGCCAGCTCTCTAGATTATGATCAGCCCCAGCATTTT.

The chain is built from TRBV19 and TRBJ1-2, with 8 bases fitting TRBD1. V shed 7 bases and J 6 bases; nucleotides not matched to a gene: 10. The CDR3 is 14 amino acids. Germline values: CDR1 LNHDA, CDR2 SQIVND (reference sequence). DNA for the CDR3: TGTGCCAGTACGGGGCAGACAGGGGTAAATGGCTACACCTTC. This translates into CASTGQTGVNGYTF.

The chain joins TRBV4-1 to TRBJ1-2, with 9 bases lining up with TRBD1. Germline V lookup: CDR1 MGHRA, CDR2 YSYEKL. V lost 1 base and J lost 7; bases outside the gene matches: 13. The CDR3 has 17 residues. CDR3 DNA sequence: TGCGCCAGCAGCCAAGTACCCGGACAGGGGAGGTTTCGTGGCTACACCTTC. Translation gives CASSQVPGQGRFRGYTF.

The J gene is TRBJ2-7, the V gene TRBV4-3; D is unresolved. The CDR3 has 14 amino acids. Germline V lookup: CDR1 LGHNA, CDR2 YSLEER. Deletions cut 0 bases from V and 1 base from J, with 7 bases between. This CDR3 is CASSQDLESYEQYF. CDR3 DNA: TGCGCCAGCAGCCAAGACCTGGAGTCCTACGAGCAGTACTTC.

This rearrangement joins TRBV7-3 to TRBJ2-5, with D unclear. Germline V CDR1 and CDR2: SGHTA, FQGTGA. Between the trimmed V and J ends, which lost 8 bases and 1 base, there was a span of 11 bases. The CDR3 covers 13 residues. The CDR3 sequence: CASLSPIQETQYF. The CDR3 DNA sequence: TGTGCCAGCCTGAGCCCCATCCAAGAGACCCAGTACTTC.

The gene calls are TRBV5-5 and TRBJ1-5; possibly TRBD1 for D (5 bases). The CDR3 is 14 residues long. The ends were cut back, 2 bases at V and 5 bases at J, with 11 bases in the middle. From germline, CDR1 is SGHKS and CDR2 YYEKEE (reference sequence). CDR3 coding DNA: TGTGCCAGCAGCTTCAATGCAGGGCATCAGCCCCAGCATTTT. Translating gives CASSFNAGHQPQHF.

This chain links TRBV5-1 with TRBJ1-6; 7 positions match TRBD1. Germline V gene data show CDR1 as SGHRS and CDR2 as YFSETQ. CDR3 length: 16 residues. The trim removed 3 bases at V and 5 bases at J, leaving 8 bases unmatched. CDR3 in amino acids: CASSSEMTGNNSPLHF. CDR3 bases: TGCGCCAGCAGCTCCGAGATGACAGGGAATAATTCACCCCTCCACTTT.

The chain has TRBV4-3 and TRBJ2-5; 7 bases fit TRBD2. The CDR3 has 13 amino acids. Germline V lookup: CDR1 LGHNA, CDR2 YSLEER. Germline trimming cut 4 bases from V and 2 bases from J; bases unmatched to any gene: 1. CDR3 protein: CASSREGQETQYF. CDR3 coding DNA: TGCGCCAGCAGCCGGGAGGGGCAAGAGACCCAGTACTTC.

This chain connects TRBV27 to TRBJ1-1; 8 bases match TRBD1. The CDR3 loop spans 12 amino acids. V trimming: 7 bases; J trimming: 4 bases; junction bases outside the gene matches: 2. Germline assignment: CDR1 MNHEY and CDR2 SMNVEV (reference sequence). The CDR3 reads CASTTGGTEAFF. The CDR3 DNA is TGTGCCAGCACAACAGGGGGCACTGAAGCTTTCTTT.

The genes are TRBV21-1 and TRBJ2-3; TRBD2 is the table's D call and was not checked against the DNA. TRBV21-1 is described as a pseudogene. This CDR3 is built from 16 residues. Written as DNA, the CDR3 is TGTGCCAGCAGCAAGTCCTCTAGCGTCCGCACAGATACGCAGTATTTT. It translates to CASSKSSSVRTDTQYF.

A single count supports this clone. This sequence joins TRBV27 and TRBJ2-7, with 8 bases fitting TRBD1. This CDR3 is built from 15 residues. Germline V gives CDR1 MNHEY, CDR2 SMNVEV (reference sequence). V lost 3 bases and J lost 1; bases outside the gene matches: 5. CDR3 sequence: CASSFSGQGSYEQYF. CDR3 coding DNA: TGTGCCAGCAGTTTCAGTGGACAGGGTTCCTACGAGCAGTACTTC.

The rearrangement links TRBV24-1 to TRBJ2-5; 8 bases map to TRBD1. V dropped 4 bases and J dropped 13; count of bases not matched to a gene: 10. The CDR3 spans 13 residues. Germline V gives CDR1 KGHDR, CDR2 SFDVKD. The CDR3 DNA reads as TGTGCCACCAGTGACCGATGGACAGGGACCATGTACTTC. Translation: CATSDRWTGTMYF.

CDR3: CASRHSRGGSNTGELFF. CDR3 coding DNA: TGTGCCAGTCGACATTCGCGGGGGGGCTCGAACACCGGGGAGCTGTTTTTT. The V gene is TRBV19, the J gene TRBJ2-2; 9 bases fit TRBD2. The ends lost 8 bases at V and 0 bases at J; junction bases unmatched: 10. In germline, CDR1 is LNHDA, CDR2 SQIVND (reference sequence). The CDR3 sequence is 17 residues long.

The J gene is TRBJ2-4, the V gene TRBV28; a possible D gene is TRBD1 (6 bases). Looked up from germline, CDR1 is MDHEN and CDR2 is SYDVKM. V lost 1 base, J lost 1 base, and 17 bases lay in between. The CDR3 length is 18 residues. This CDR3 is CASSLLKQGVGAKNIQYF. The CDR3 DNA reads TGTGCCAGCAGTTTATTAAAACAGGGTGTGGGGGCCAAAAACATTCAGTACTTC.

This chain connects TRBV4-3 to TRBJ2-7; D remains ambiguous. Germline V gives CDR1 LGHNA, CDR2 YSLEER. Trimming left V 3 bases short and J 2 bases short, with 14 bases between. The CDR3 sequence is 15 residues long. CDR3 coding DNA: TGCGCCAGCAGCCAGGATTACAGTGGCCCCTACGAGCAGTACTTC. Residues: CASSQDYSGPYEQYF.

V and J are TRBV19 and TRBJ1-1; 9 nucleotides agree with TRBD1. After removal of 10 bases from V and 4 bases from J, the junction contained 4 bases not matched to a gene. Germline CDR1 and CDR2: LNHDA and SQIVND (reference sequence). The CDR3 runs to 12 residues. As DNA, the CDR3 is TGTGCCACCAAGACAGGGGGCACTGAAGCTTTCTTT. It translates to CATKTGGTEAFF.

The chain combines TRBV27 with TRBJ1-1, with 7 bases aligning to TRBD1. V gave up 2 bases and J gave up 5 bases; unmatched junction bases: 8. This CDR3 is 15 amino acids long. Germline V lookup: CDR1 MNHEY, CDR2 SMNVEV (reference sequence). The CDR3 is CASSLNPTGVTEAFF. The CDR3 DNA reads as TGTGCCAGCAGTTTAAATCCCACAGGGGTTACTGAAGCTTTCTTT.

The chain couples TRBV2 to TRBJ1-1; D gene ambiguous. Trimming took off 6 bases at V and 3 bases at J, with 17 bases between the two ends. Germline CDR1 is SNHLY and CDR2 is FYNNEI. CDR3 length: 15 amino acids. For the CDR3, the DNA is TGTGCCAGCAGGAGAGGCCAGATCGTGGACACTGAAGCTTTCTTT. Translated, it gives CASRRGQIVDTEAFF. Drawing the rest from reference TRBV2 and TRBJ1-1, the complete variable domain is EPEVTQTPSHQVTQMGQEVILRCVPISNHLYFYWYRQILGQKVEFLVSFYNNEISEKSEIFDDQFSVERPDGSNFTLKIRSTKLEDSAMYFCASRRGQIVDTEAFFGQGTRLTVV.

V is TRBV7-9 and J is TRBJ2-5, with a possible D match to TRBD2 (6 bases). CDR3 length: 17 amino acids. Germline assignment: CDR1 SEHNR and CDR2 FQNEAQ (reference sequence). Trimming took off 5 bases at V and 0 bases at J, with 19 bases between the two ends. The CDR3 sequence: CASSGDGRELNQETQYF. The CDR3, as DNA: TGTGCCAGCAGCGGAGACGGGCGGGAACTCAACCAAGAGACCCAGTACTTC. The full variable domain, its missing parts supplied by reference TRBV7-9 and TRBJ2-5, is DTGVSQNPRHKITKRGQNVTFRCDPISEHNRLYWYRQTLGQGPEFLTYFQNEAQLEKSRLLSDRFSAERPKGSFSTLEIQRTEQGDSAMYLCASSGDGRELNQETQYFGPGTRLLVL.